This T cell receptor (beta chain) was identified during a study of T cell changes during pregnancy in multiple sclerosis (dated by TCRdb to between 2018 and 2021). Broadly, across the study: Changes in the T cell repertoire over the course of pregnancy were examined in this study in women with multiple sclerosis.

Between the V and J ends, shortened by 1 base and 2 bases respectively, the junction contains 9 bases. Its CDR3 holds 15 amino acids, cysteine through phenylalanine. The CDR3 DNA has 45 bases and is translated from base 1. The germline V gene (reference sequence) specifies LNHDA as CDR1 and SQIVND as CDR2. Libraries were constructed by the immunoSEQ multiplex PCR assay. TCRdb's version of the immuneACCESS table is confined to in-frame rearrangements and falls short of the full clone set. An unresolved V gene accounts for under half of the shortfall where checked; the remainder is of unknown origin. The sample includes 75,000 to 95,000 clones, with roughly 90% observed a single time. 1.5% of the sample is in the top ten clones. With regard to this clone: Its antigen has not been determined. One base away there is no much larger clone; base qualities are not given.

Rearrangement joined TRBV19 to TRBJ2-1, and TRBD2 may be the D gene, going by 5 matching bases. The receptor was derived from a female donor with multiple sclerosis, enrolled in a pregnancy study. The starting material was peripheral blood, obtained in the first trimester of pregnancy. Read as DNA, the sequence is TGTGCCAGTAGTATAGGAGGGAGCCCCTACAATGAGCAGTTCTTC. It translates as CASSIGGSPYNEQFF.